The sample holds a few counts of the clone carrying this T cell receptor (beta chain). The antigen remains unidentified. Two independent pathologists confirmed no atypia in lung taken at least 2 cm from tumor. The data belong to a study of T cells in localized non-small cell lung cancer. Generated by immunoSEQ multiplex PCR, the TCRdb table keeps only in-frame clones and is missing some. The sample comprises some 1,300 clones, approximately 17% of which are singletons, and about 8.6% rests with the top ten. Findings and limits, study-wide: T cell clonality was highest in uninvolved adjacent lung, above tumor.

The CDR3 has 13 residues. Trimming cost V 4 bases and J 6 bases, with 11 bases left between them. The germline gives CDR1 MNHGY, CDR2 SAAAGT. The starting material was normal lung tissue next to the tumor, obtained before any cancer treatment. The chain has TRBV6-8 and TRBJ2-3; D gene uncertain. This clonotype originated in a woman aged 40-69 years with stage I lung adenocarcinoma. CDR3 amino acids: CASSLTTKDTQYF. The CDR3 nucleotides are TGTGCCAGCAGTTTAACTACTAAGGATACGCAGTATTTT.